Presented here are 13 T cell receptor beta chains from one specimen sequenced in a study of T cell changes during pregnancy in multiple sclerosis. Assay used: immunoSEQ multiplex PCR; TCRdb lists only in-frame clones, some missing. Of fewer than 110,000 clones listed, almost 95% are singletons. The specimen was peripheral blood, collected after pregnancy. These receptors came from a female donor with multiple sclerosis, enrolled in a pregnancy study.

The chain carries TRBV6-6 and TRBJ2-3; 9 bases are a match to TRBD1. Germline V gene sequence: CDR1 MNHNY, CDR2 SVGAGI (reference sequence). The CDR3 covers 13 residues. The V gene end was trimmed by 10 bases and the J gene end by 1 base; junction bases not matched to a gene: 3. The CDR3 DNA is TGTGCCACCAGGACAGGGGGCACAGATACGCAGTATTTT. The encoded protein is CATRTGGTDTQYF.

This chain uses TRBV7-3 with TRBJ2-7; 8 bases are shared with TRBD1. This CDR3 is built from 15 residues. V shed 1 base and J 3 bases; nucleotides not matched to a gene: 5. From germline, CDR1 is SGHTA and CDR2 FQGTGA. CDR3 sequence reads: CASSLRGTGGYEQYF. CDR3 DNA: TGTGCCAGCAGCTTAAGGGGGACAGGAGGCTACGAGCAGTACTTC.

This sequence joins TRBV6-6 and TRBJ1-1, with 7 nucleotides matching TRBD1. Germline values: CDR1 MNHNY, CDR2 SVGAGI (reference sequence). The V gene end was trimmed by 3 bases and the J gene end by 1 base; junction bases not matched to a gene: 8. This CDR3 comprises 16 residues. For the CDR3, the DNA is TGTGCCAGCAGTTATATGGTAGGGGGCGCGAACACTGAAGCTTTCTTT. This sequence encodes CASSYMVGGANTEAFF.

This chain's CDR3 is CASTVSGQGNEAFF. Written as DNA, the CDR3 is TGTGCCAGCACCGTGAGTGGGCAGGGGAATGAAGCTTTCTTT. The rearrangement joins TRBV6-1 to TRBJ1-1; D is possibly TRBD1 (6 bases). Trimming pared 7 bases from V and 7 bases from J, leaving 19 bases between. Per the germline V gene, CDR1 is MNHNS and CDR2 is SASEGT. CDR3 length: 14 residues.

This chain joins TRBV6-5 and TRBJ2-1; D possibly corresponds to TRBD1 (5 bases). This CDR3 spans 16 amino acids. Germline V gene data show CDR1 as MNHEY and CDR2 as SVGAGI. Trimming took 2 bases from V and 0 from J, leaving 11 bases between them. The CDR3 loop reads CASSYGAPSSYNEQFF. As DNA, the CDR3 is TGTGCCAGCAGTTACGGGGCCCCGAGCTCCTACAATGAGCAGTTCTTC.

V and J are TRBV30 and TRBJ1-4, with a possible D match to TRBD1 (6 bases). The CDR3 extends over 12 amino acids. Trimming left V 1 base short and J 10 bases short, with 10 bases between. Per the germline V gene, CDR1 is GTSNPN and CDR2 is SVGIG (reference sequence). The CDR3 region is CAWSEQGPKLFF. Here the CDR3 DNA reads TGTGCCTGGAGTGAACAGGGCCCAAAACTGTTTTTT. The complete variable domain, with remaining parts taken from reference TRBV30 and TRBJ1-4, reads SQTIHQWPATLVQPVGSPLSLECTVEGTSNPNLYWYRQAAGRGLQLLFYSVGIGQISSEVPQNLSASRPQDRQFILSSKKLLLSDSGFYLCAWSEQGPKLFFGSGTQLSVL.

V usage is TRBV5-1 and J usage is TRBJ2-3, with TRBD2 matching over 11 bases. Looked up from germline, CDR1 is SGHRS and CDR2 is YFSETQ. V lost 1 base and J lost 4; bases outside the gene matches: 2. CDR3 length: 15 amino acids. CDR3 DNA: TGCGCCAGCAGCTTGACTAGCGGGAGCTCAGATACGCAGTATTTT. Translated: CASSLTSGSSDTQYF.

The chain recombines TRBV7-2 with TRBJ2-7; the D gene is possibly TRBD1 (7 bases). The CDR3 is made up of 15 amino acids. Germline V gives CDR1 SGHTA, CDR2 FQGNSA. V was cut by 5 bases and J by 5 bases, with 19 bases left in between. The CDR3 is CASSPRGARGNEQYF. The CDR3 nucleotides read TGTGCCAGCAGCCCCAGGGGGGCCCGGGGGAACGAGCAGTACTTC.

This chain links TRBV10-3 with TRBJ1-5; a possible D gene is TRBD1 (5 bases). V gave up 0 bases and J gave up 2 bases, with 14 bases separating them. Germline V gene sequence: CDR1 ENHRY, CDR2 SYGVKD. The CDR3 consists of 17 residues. CDR3 nucleotide sequence: TGTGCCATCAGTGAGTCGACAGTAGGGAGGGGCAATCAGCCCCAGCATTTT. Translating gives CAISESTVGRGNQPQHF.

The V and J genes are TRBV30 and TRBJ2-6, with TRBD1 matching over 10 bases. V gave up 5 bases and J gave up 4 bases; unmatched junction bases: 2. The CDR3 totals 14 residues. Germline V lookup: CDR1 GTSNPN, CDR2 SVGIG (reference sequence). The CDR3 DNA sequence: TGTGCCTGGGACAGGGGGCGAGGGGCCAACGTCCTGACTTTC. As protein: CAWDRGRGANVLTF.

The chain is built from TRBV7-6 and TRBJ1-2; 12 bases line up with TRBD1. CDR1 is SGHVS and CDR2 is FNYEAQ in the germline V gene. This CDR3 spans 17 amino acids. V was pared by 5 bases and J by 6 bases, with 13 bases of the junction left unmatched. Here the CDR3 DNA reads TGTGCCAGCAGCCTAAAACCGGGACAGGGGGCAGAGGATGGCTACACCTTC. This gives the protein CASSLKPGQGAEDGYTF.

This chain joins TRBV7-3 and TRBJ2-1; 11 bases are a match to TRBD1. The V segment lost 1 base and the J segment 7 bases; nucleotides outside the gene matches: 9. Germline V gives CDR1 SGHTA, CDR2 FQGTGA. This CDR3 is 17 amino acids long. The CDR3 sequence: CASSLRGGTGGINEQFF. In DNA form, the CDR3 reads TGTGCCAGCAGCTTAAGAGGAGGGACAGGGGGGATAAATGAGCAGTTCTTC.

In this sample, this clone turned up once. The chain combines TRBV28 with TRBJ1-2; 9 bases align to TRBD1. CDR1 is MDHEN and CDR2 is SYDVKM in the germline V gene. The V segment lost 5 bases and the J segment 4 bases; nucleotides outside the gene matches: 11. This CDR3 spans 16 amino acids. The CDR3 sequence: CASSPSPDRGVYGYTF. As DNA, the CDR3 is TGTGCCAGCAGTCCATCCCCGGACAGGGGTGTCTATGGCTACACCTTC.